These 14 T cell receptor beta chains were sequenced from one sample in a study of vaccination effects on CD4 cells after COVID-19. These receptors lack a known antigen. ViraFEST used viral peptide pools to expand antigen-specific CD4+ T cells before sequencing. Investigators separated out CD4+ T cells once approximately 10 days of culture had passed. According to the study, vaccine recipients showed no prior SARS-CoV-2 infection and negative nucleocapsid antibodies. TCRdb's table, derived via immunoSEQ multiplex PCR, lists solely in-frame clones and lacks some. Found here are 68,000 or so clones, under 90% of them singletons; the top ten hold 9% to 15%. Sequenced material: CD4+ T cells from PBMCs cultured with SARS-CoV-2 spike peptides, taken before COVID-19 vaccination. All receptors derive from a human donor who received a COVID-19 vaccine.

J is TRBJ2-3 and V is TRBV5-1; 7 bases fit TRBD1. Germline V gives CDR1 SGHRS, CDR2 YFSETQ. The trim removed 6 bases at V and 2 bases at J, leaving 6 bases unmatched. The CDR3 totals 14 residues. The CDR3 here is CASTPGQITDTQYF. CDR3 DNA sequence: TGCGCCAGCACCCCGGGACAGATCACAGATACGCAGTATTTT.

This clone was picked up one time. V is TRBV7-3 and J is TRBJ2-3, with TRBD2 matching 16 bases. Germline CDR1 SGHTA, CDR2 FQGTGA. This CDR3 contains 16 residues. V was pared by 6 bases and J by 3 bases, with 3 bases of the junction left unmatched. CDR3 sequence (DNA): TGTGCCAGCAGTCGGGGACTAGCGGGGGGGACAGATACGCAGTATTTT. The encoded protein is CASSRGLAGGTDTQYF.

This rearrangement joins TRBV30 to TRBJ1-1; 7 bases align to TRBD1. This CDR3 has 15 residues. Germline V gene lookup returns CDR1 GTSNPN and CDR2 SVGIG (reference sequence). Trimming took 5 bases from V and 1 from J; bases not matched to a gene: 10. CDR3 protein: CAWDRATGENTEAFF. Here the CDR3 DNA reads TGTGCCTGGGACAGGGCTACGGGAGAGAACACTGAAGCTTTCTTT.

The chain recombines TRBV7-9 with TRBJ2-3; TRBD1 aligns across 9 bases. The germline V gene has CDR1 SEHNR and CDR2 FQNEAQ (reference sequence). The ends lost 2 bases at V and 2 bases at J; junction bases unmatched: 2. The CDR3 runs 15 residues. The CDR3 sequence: CASSLRTGATDTQYF. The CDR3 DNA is TGTGCCAGCAGCTTACGGACAGGGGCCACAGATACGCAGTATTTT.

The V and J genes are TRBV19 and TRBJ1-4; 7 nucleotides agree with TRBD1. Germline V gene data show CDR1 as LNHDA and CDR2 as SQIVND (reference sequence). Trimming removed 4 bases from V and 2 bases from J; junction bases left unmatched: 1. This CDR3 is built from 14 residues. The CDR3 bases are TGTGCCAGTAGTACGACAGGGACTAATGAAAAACTGTTTTTT. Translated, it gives CASSTTGTNEKLFF.

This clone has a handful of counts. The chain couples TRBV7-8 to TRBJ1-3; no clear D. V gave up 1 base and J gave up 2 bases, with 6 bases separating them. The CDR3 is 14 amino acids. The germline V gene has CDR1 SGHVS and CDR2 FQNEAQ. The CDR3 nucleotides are TGTGCCAGCAGCTTAGGCAGTACTGGAAACACCATATATTTT. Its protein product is CASSLGSTGNTIYF.

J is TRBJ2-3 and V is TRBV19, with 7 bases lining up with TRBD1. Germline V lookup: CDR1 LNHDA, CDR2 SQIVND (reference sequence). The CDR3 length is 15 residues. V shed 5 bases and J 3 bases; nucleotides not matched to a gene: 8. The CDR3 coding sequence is TGTGCCAGTAGTCCCGGTAGGGGGCGGACAGATACGCAGTATTTT. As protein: CASSPGRGRTDTQYF.

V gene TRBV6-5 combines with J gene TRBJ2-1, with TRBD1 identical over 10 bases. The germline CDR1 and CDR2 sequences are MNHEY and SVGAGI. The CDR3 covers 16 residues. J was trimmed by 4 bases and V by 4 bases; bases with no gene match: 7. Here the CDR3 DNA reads TGTGCCAGCAGTTCCGCGGGACAGGGGTTTTACAATGAGCAGTTCTTC. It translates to CASSSAGQGFYNEQFF.

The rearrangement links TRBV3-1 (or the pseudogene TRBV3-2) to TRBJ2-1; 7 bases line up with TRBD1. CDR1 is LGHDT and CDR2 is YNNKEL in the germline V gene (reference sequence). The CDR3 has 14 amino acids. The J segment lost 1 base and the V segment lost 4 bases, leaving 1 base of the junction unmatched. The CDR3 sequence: CASSRDSSYNEQFF. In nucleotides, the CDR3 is TGTGCCAGCAGCCGGGACAGTTCCTACAATGAGCAGTTCTTC.

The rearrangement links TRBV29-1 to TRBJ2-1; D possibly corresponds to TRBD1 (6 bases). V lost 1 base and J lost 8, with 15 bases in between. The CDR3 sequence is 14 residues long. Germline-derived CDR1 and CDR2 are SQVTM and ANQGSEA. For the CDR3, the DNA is TGCAGCGTTGAAGGGGACACAGCACCCCATGAGCAGTTCTTC. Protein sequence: CSVEGDTAPHEQFF.

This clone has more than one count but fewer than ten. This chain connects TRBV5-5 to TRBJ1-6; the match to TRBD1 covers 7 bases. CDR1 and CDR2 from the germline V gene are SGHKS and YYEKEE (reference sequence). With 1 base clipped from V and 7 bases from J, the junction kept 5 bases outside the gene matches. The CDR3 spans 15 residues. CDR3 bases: TGTGCCAGCAGCTTGTCAGGGGGTAACAATTCACCCCTCCACTTT. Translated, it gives CASSLSGGNNSPLHF.

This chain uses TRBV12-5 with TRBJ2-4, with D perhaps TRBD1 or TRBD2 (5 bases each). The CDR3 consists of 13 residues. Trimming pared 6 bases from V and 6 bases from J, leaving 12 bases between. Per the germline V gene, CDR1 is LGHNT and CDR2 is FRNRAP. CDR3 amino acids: CASGGDSANIQYF. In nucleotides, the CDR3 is TGTGCTAGTGGGGGGGATTCCGCAAACATTCAGTACTTC.

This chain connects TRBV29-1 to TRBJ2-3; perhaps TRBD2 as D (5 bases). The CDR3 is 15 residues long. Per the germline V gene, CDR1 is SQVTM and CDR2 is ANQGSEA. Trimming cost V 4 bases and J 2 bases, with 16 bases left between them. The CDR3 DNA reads TGCAGCGTTGGCTGGAGGTCACCGACCACAGATACGCAGTATTTT. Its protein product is CSVGWRSPTTDTQYF.

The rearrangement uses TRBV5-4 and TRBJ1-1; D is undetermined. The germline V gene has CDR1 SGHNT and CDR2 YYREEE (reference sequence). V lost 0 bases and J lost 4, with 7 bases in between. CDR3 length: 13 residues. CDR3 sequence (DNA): TGTGCCAGCAGCTTGGATCGGGCCACTGAAGCTTTCTTT. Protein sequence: CASSLDRATEAFF.